The 25 T cell receptor beta chains given below trace back to one sample, sequenced in a study of blood T cell repertoires in COVID-19. Generated by immunoSEQ multiplex PCR, the TCRdb table keeps only in-frame clones and is missing some. The repertoire holds a few hundred thousand clones, with around 89% as singletons. The sample taken for sequencing was peripheral blood. Receptor source: a woman aged 55-70 years with COVID-19, enrolled during active disease.

The J gene is TRBJ2-1, the V gene TRBV5-4; D uncertain. Germline values: CDR1 SGHNT, CDR2 YYREEE (reference sequence). The CDR3 totals 11 residues. The ends were cut back, 3 bases at V and 6 bases at J, with 4 bases in the middle. The CDR3 DNA reads as TGTGCCAGCAGCTCTATCAATGAGCAGTTCTTC. Amino acid sequence: CASSSINEQFF.

Here the CDR3 DNA reads TGTGCCAGCAGCTTAGGACAGACAGGAAACACCATATATTTT. Translated: CASSLGQTGNTIYF. The V and J genes are TRBV7-9 and TRBJ1-3; tentative D call: TRBD1 (5 bases). The CDR3 runs 14 residues. V was shortened by 1 base and J by 4 bases, with 8 bases between the two germline ends. Germline loops: CDR1 SEHNR, CDR2 FQNEAQ (reference sequence).

This clone came up once. The genes are TRBV19 and TRBJ1-5, with D maybe TRBD1 (6 bases). Trimming took 1 base from V and 5 from J, leaving 15 bases between them. The CDR3 contains 16 residues. Germline-derived CDR1 and CDR2 are LNHDA and SQIVND (reference sequence). The CDR3 sequence: CASSIGPRPGDQPQHF. The CDR3 DNA follows: TGTGCCAGTAGTATAGGCCCCAGGCCAGGGGATCAGCCCCAGCATTTT.

The rearrangement joins TRBV6-5 to TRBJ1-2, with TRBD1 identical over 12 bases. This CDR3 has 15 amino acids. Per the germline V gene, CDR1 is MNHEY and CDR2 is SVGAGI. The trim removed 6 bases at V and 4 bases at J, leaving 6 bases unmatched. The CDR3 DNA is TGTGCCAGCAGCCGGGGACAGGGGGCGACCTATGGCTACACCTTC. Encoded protein: CASSRGQGATYGYTF.

The chain joins TRBV3-1 (or the pseudogene TRBV3-2) to TRBJ1-2; 9 nucleotides match TRBD1. The junction had 7 bases not matched to a gene; V was cut back by 1 base and J by 4 bases. This CDR3 region has 16 residues. CDR1 and CDR2 (germline): LGHDT, YNNKEL (reference sequence). The CDR3 spells CASSQGSGQGLYGYTF. CDR3 DNA sequence: TGTGCCAGCAGCCAAGGGTCGGGACAGGGTCTCTATGGCTACACCTTC.

The V gene is TRBV5-5, the J gene TRBJ2-7; tentative D call: TRBD1 (5 bases). Germline lookup yields CDR1 SGHKS and CDR2 YYEKEE (reference sequence). The ends were cut back, 3 bases at V and 3 bases at J, with 16 bases in the middle. The CDR3 is 15 amino acids. The DNA for the CDR3 is TGTGCCAGCAGCTACAACCAGGGTACCCGCTACGAGCAGTACTTC. It translates to CASSYNQGTRYEQYF.

This clone was seen only a few times. The J gene is TRBJ2-7, the V gene TRBV5-4, with a possible D match to TRBD1 (5 bases). V was clipped by 1 base and J by 5 bases, with 10 bases between them. CDR1 is SGHNT and CDR2 is YYREEE in the germline V gene (reference sequence). The CDR3 is 13 amino acids. CDR3 residues: CASSLPGSNEQYF. The CDR3 DNA sequence: TGTGCCAGCAGCTTGCCAGGGTCCAACGAGCAGTACTTC.

J is TRBJ1-5 and V is TRBV4-3, with D perhaps TRBD1 (5 bases). Germline-derived CDR1 and CDR2 are LGHNA and YSLEER. The CDR3 is made up of 15 amino acids. Between the trimmed V and J ends, which lost 0 bases and 5 bases, there was a span of 11 bases. CDR3 amino acids: CASSQDWQGYQPQHF. In nucleotides, the CDR3 is TGCGCCAGCAGCCAAGATTGGCAGGGTTATCAGCCCCAGCATTTT.

The chain joins TRBV7-3 to TRBJ2-3, with 7 bases aligning to TRBD2. This CDR3 comprises 15 residues. Per the germline V gene, CDR1 is SGHTA and CDR2 is FQGTGA. V gave up 5 bases and J gave up 0 bases; unmatched junction bases: 5. CDR3 sequence reads: CASSHGGFSTDTQYF. In DNA form, the CDR3 reads TGTGCCAGCAGCCACGGGGGGTTTAGCACAGATACGCAGTATTTT.

In its sample, this clone was seen a few times. The chain uses TRBV5-1 and TRBJ1-1; 12 bases map to TRBD1. CDR3 length: 18 amino acids. J lost 5 bases, V lost 0 bases, and 11 bases had no gene match. Germline V lookup: CDR1 SGHRS, CDR2 YFSETQ. CDR3 amino acids: CASSLERDRGQRGTEAFF. The DNA of the CDR3 is TGCGCCAGCAGCTTGGAACGGGACAGGGGGCAAAGAGGGACTGAAGCTTTCTTT.

The V gene is TRBV18, the J gene TRBJ2-7, with D tentatively TRBD1 (6 bases). The V end was cut by 3 bases, the J end by 4 bases, with 16 bases between. The CDR3 runs 15 residues. CDR1 is KGHSH and CDR2 is LQKENI in the germline V gene. CDR3: CASSPTGTNLYEQYF. The CDR3 coding sequence is TGTGCCAGCTCACCTACAGGGACAAACCTTTACGAGCAGTACTTC.

This clone was observed a handful of times. The V call is TRBV7-2, the J call TRBJ2-1; TRBD2 agrees at 9 bases. V was pared by 7 bases and J by 6 bases, with 10 bases of the junction left unmatched. The CDR3 runs to 15 residues. From germline, CDR1 is SGHTA and CDR2 FQGNSA. The DNA of the CDR3 is TGTGCCAGCACTAGAAGCGGGGGGCCAGGCAATGAGCAGTTCTTC. Encoded protein: CASTRSGGPGNEQFF.

The genes are TRBV4-1 and TRBJ2-1; D remains unclear. Trimming shortened V by 0 bases and J by 2 bases, and 11 bases separated the two germline ends. This CDR3 has 16 residues. In germline, CDR1 is MGHRA, CDR2 YSYEKL. The CDR3 coding sequence is TGCGCCAGCAGCCAAGATCTCTCAGATACCTACAATGAGCAGTTCTTC. It translates to CASSQDLSDTYNEQFF.

The J gene is TRBJ1-1, the V gene TRBV30; 7 bases line up with TRBD1. This CDR3 spans 13 amino acids. Germline CDR1 GTSNPN, CDR2 SVGIG (reference sequence). V lost 2 bases, J lost 1 base, and 1 base stayed unmatched. DNA for the CDR3: TGTGCCTGGAGTAGGGACAGGAACACTGAAGCTTTCTTT. This sequence encodes CAWSRDRNTEAFF.

CDR3 coding DNA: TGTGCCAGCAGTTTCCGGTCTGGAAACACCATATATTTT. The encoded protein is CASSFRSGNTIYF. The chain employs TRBV27 and TRBJ1-3; D remains ambiguous. The germline gives CDR1 MNHEY, CDR2 SMNVEV (reference sequence). CDR3 length: 13 amino acids. Trimming pared 3 bases from V and 1 base from J, leaving 4 bases between.

The rearrangement links TRBV6-5 to TRBJ1-4, with a possible D match to TRBD1 (6 bases). This CDR3 region has 15 residues. V lost 6 bases and J lost 1, with 12 bases in between. The germline gives CDR1 MNHEY, CDR2 SVGAGI. The CDR3 sequence is CASRQQGKTNEKLFF. CDR3 coding DNA: TGTGCCAGCAGACAACAGGGCAAAACTAATGAAAAACTGTTTTTT.

The chain employs TRBV6-2 or TRBV6-3 and TRBJ1-1; D not resolved. The germline CDR1 and CDR2 sequences are MNHEY and SVGEGT. V was cut by 3 bases and J by 4 bases, with 9 bases left in between. There are 13 residues in the CDR3. CDR3 region: CASSYTTGTEAFF. The CDR3 nucleotides read TGTGCCAGCAGTTATACTACTGGCACTGAAGCTTTCTTT.

The gene calls are TRBV4-3 and TRBJ1-4, with D unresolved. CDR1 and CDR2 from the germline V gene are LGHNA and YSLEER. The V gene lost 0 bases and the J gene lost 8 bases, with 7 bases spanning the gap. The CDR3 is made up of 13 amino acids. Here the CDR3 reads CASSQDTVEKLFF. The CDR3 nucleotides read TGCGCCAGCAGCCAAGACACGGTCGAAAAACTGTTTTTT.

CDR3 residues: CAISDPHRVTEAFF. In DNA, the CDR3 is TGTGCCATCAGTGACCCCCACAGAGTCACTGAAGCTTTCTTT. The chain carries TRBV10-3 and TRBJ1-1; no definite D call. The CDR3 length is 14 residues. Trimming shortened V by 3 bases and J by 4 bases, and 12 bases separated the two germline ends. In germline, CDR1 is ENHRY, CDR2 SYGVKD.

The V gene is TRBV5-1, the J gene TRBJ2-5; D might be TRBD1 (6 bases). The germline V gene encodes CDR1 SGHRS and CDR2 YFSETQ. The V end was cut by 0 bases, the J end by 1 base, with 10 bases between. This CDR3 spans 15 amino acids. The CDR3 DNA is TGCGCCAGCAGCTTGGCGGCAGGGGCCCAAGAGACCCAGTACTTC. This translates into CASSLAAGAQETQYF.

CDR3 DNA: TGTGCCAGCAGCTTAGTCTTCAGGGGATCAGTGGGAGAGACCCAGTACTTC. Its translation is CASSLVFRGSVGETQYF. V is TRBV5-6 and J is TRBJ2-5; weak D call: TRBD1 (6 bases). The ends were cut back, 2 bases at V and 4 bases at J, with 21 bases in the middle. The CDR3 has 17 residues. Germline loops: CDR1 SGHDT, CDR2 YYEEEE.

V gene TRBV4-2 combines with J gene TRBJ1-2; D not resolved. The CDR3 is 15 amino acids. Germline V gene lookup returns CDR1 LGHNA and CDR2 YNFKEQ. Deletions cut 0 bases from V and 3 bases from J, with 11 bases between. CDR3 sequence: CASSQDWRVDYGYTF. CDR3 in DNA: TGTGCCAGCAGCCAAGATTGGAGGGTAGACTATGGCTACACCTTC.

The rearrangement uses TRBV29-1 and TRBJ2-3, with TRBD1 matching 10 bases. CDR1 is SQVTM and CDR2 is ANQGSEA in the germline V gene. Unmatched junction bases numbered 9, after V lost 6 bases and J lost 3 bases. The CDR3 is 15 amino acids. CDR3 amino acids: CSVQGQGEVTDTQYF. The CDR3 DNA reads TGCAGCGTCCAAGGACAGGGGGAAGTGACAGATACGCAGTATTTT.

The chain is built from TRBV9 and TRBJ2-4, with 9 positions matching TRBD1. This CDR3 is built from 17 residues. Trimming removed 0 bases from V and 3 bases from J; junction bases left unmatched: 7. Germline V gene data show CDR1 as SGDLS and CDR2 as YYNGEE. The CDR3 spells CASSVEGQGAGKNIQYF. The CDR3 coding sequence is TGTGCCAGCAGCGTAGAGGGACAGGGTGCGGGCAAAAACATTCAGTACTTC.

The chain combines TRBV9 with TRBJ1-4; D remains ambiguous. Trimming took off 0 bases at V and 12 bases at J, with 9 bases between the two ends. The CDR3 contains 12 residues. Germline CDR1 reads SGDLS; CDR2 reads YYNGEE. The CDR3 protein is CASSVVSGELFF. CDR3 sequence (DNA): TGTGCCAGCAGCGTAGTAAGCGGTGAACTGTTTTTT.